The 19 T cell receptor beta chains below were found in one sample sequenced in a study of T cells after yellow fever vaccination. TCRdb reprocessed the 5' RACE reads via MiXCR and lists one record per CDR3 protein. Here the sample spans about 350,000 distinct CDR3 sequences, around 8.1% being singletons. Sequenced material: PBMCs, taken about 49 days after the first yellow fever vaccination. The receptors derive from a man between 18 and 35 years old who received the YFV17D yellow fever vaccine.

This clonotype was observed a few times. The CDR3 loop is CASSRDGDSYNEQFF. The CDR3 bases are TGTGCCAGCAGCCGCGACGGTGACTCCTACAATGAGCAGTTCTTC. This sequence joins TRBV9 and TRBJ2-1; D gene unclear. The CDR3 sequence is 15 residues long. Trimming stripped 4 bases from V and 0 bases from J, with 11 bases between. Per germline, CDR1 SGDLS and CDR2 YYNGEE.

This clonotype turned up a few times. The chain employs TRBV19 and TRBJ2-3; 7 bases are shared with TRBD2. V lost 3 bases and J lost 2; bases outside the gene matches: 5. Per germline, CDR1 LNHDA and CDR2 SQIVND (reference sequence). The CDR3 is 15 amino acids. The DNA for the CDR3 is TGTGCCAGTAGTATTACTAGCGCGATCACAGATACGCAGTATTTT. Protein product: CASSITSAITDTQYF.

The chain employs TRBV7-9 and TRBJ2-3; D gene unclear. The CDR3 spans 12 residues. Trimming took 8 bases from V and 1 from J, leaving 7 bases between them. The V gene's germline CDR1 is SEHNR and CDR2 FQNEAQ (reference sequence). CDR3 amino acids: CASVRRTDTQYF. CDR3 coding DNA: TGTGCCAGCGTCAGACGCACAGATACGCAGTATTTT.

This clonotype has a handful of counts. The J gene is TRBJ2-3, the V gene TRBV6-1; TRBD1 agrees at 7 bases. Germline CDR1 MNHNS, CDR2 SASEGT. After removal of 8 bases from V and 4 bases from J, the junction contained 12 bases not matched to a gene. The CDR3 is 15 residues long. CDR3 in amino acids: CASQGQVGSPDTQYF. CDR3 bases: TGTGCCAGCCAAGGACAGGTCGGGTCCCCAGATACGCAGTATTTT.

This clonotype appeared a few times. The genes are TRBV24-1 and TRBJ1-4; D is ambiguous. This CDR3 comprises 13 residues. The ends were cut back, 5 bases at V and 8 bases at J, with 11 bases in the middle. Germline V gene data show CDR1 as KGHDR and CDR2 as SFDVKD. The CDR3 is CATSAASEEKLFF. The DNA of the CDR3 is TGTGCCACCAGTGCCGCGTCGGAGGAAAAACTGTTTTTT.

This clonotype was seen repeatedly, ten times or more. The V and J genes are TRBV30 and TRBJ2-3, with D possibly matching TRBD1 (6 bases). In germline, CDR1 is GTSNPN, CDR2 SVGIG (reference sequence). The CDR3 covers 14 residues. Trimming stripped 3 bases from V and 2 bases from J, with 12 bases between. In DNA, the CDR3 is TGTGCCTGGAGCCCGACAGGCTACACAGATACGCAGTATTTT. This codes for CAWSPTGYTDTQYF.

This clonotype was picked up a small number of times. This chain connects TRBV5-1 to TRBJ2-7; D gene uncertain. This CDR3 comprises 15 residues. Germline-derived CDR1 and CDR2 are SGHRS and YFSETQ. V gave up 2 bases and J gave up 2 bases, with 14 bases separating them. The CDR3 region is CASSFWSPATYEQYF. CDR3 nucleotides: TGCGCCAGCAGCTTTTGGTCCCCAGCCACCTACGAGCAGTACTTC.

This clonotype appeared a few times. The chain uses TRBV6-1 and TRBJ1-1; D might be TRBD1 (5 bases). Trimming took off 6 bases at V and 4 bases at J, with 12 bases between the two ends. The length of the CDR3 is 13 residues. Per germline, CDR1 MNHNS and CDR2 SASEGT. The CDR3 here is CASRLRVGTEAFF. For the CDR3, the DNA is TGTGCCAGCAGACTCAGGGTTGGCACTGAAGCTTTCTTT.

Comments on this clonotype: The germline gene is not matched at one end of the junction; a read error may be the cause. The CDR3 DNA reads as TGCTGTGCTACTGGAGGGCAGCCCTCTGGGGCCAACGTCCTGACTTTC. It translates to CCATGGQPSGANVLTF. The chain couples TRBV20-1 to TRBJ2-6, with D possibly matching TRBD2 (6 bases). Germline CDR1 is DFQATT and CDR2 is SNEGSKA (reference sequence). The CDR3 consists of 16 residues.

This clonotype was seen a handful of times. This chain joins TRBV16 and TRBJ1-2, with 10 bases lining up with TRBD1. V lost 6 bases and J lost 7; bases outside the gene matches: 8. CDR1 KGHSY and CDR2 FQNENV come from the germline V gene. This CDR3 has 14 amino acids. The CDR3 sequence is CASSPGTGAVGYTF. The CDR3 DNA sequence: TGTGCCAGCAGTCCCGGGACAGGGGCAGTTGGCTACACCTTC.

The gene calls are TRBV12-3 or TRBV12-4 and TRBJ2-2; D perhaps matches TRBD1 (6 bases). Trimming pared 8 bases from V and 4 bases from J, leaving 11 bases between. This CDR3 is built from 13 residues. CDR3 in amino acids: CASGRGGTGELFF. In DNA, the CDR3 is TGTGCCAGCGGACGAGGGGGCACCGGGGAGCTGTTTTTT.

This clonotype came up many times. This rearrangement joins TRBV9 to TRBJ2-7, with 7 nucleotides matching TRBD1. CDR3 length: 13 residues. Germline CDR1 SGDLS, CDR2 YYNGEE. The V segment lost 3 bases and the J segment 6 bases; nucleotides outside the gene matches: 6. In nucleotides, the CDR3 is TGTGCCAGCAGCGCAGAGGGACAGCGCGAGCAGTACTTC. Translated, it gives CASSAEGQREQYF.

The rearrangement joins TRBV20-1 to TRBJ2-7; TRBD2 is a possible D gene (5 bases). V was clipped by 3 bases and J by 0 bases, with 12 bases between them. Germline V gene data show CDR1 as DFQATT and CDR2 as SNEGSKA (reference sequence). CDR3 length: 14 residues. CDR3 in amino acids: CSASSDGDSYEQYF. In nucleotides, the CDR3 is TGCAGTGCTAGCTCGGACGGGGACTCCTACGAGCAGTACTTC.

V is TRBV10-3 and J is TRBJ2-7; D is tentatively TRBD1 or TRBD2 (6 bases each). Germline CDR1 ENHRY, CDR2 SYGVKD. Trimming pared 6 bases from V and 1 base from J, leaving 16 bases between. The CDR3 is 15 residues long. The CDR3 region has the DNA TGTGCCATCAGCCCCGTTGGGGGGCGTTCCTACGAGCAGTACTTC. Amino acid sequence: CAISPVGGRSYEQYF.

This CDR3 is CASSPITSQMETQYF. The CDR3 DNA reads as TGTGCCAGCAGCCCGATAACTAGTCAGATGGAGACCCAGTACTTC. The chain is built from TRBV7-9 and TRBJ2-5; weak D call: TRBD2 (5 bases). Deletions cut 5 bases from V and 5 bases from J, with 18 bases between. Germline assignment: CDR1 SEHNR and CDR2 FQNEAQ (reference sequence). This CDR3 has 15 residues.

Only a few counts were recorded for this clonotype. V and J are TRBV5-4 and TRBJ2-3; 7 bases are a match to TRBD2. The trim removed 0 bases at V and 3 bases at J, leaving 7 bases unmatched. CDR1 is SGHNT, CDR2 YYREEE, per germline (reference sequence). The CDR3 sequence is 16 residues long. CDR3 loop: CASSLGAGWLTDTQYF. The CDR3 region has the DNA TGTGCCAGCAGCTTGGGAGCGGGGTGGTTAACAGATACGCAGTATTTT.

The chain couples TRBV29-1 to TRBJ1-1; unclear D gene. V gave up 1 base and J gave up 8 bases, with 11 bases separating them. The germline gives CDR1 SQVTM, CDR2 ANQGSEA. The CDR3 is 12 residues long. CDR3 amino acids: CSVEGSASEAFF. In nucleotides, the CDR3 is TGCAGCGTTGAAGGATCGGCATCAGAAGCTTTCTTT.

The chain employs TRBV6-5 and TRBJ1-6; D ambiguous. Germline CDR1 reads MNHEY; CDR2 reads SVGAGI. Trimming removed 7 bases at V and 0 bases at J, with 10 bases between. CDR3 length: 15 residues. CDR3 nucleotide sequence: TGTGCCAGCACCCAATGGAGCTCCTATAATTCACCCCTCCACTTT. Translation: CASTQWSSYNSPLHF.

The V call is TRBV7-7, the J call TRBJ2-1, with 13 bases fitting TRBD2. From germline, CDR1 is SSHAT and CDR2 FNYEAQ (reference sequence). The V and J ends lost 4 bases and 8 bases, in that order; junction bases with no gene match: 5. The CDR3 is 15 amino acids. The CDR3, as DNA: TGTGCCAGCAGCTCACTAGCGGGGGGGCCCGATGAGCAGTTCTTC. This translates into CASSSLAGGPDEQFF.